This T cell receptor (beta chain) was recorded in a study of OX40 agonist ivuxolimab in advanced cancers. Study information: Patients were treated with ivuxolimab, an agonistic anti-OX40 (CD134) antibody. Those enrolled were about 80% male, with a mean age of 60 years and ages from roughly 23 to 79. Study-level findings and limits: The study found among the lowest clonal expansion in partial responders at 0.1-3.0 mg/kg. The work left the antigen specificity of expanded peripheral T cells undetermined.

Method: immunoSEQ multiplex PCR; TCRdb's copy keeps in-frame clones and lacks some. The sample yields 65,000 to 85,000 clones, 65% to 90% seen once. With respect to this clone: Its antigen is as yet unknown.

The V and J ends lost 3 bases and 2 bases respectively, with 14 bases between them. CDR3 length: 15 residues. CDR1 SEHNR and CDR2 FQNEAQ come from the germline V gene (reference sequence). The source was CD4+ or CD8+ T cells sorted from blood, collected in a trial of the OX40 agonist ivuxolimab. This sequence was found in an adult with an advanced solid tumor such as melanoma, head and neck, liver or kidney cancer. The chain joins TRBV7-9 to TRBJ2-7, with D tentatively TRBD1 (5 bases). CDR3 nucleotides: TGTGCCAGCAGCTTGGTCCAGGGCCGAACCTACGAGCAGTACTTC. It encodes CASSLVQGRTYEQYF.